This T cell receptor beta chain was documented in a study of patients and donors after allogeneic stem cell transplantation. MiXCR, run by TCRdb on the RT-PCR reads, gives a single entry per CDR3 protein. The sample carries 800,000 to 1,000,000 distinct CDR3 sequences, over 15% recorded once. The source is a human donor who was either an allogeneic HSCT recipient or a stem cell or donor lymphocyte infusion donor (not recorded which). It is not recorded whose cells these are; they may come from a transplant donor. The sequenced sample was blood, either unsorted or a sorted T cell fraction (not recorded which).

CDR3 DNA sequence: TGTGCCAGCAGCGTTAGCATTCTCGGCAGAAGTGGAAACACCATATATTTT. It yields the protein CASSVSILGRSGNTIYF. The gene calls are TRBV7-6 and TRBJ1-3; D unclear. Germline V gene data show CDR1 as SGHVS and CDR2 as FNYEAQ. The CDR3 is made up of 17 amino acids. V gave up 5 bases and J gave up 3 bases, with 20 bases separating them. Based on the CDR3 plus reference TRBV7-6 and TRBJ1-3, the full variable domain is GAGVSQSPRYKVTKRGQDVALRCDPISGHVSLYWYRQALGQGPEFLTYFNYEAQQDKSGLPNDRFSAERPEGSISTLTIQRTEQRDSAMYRCASSVSILGRSGNTIYFGEGSWLTVV.